This paragraph covers one T cell receptor (beta chain) sequence. The target antigen is unknown. The source of the sample is a study of shared clonotypes between healthy human individuals. General observations from the study: Few donors limited the genetic and exposure-history diversity represented.

The DNA input per sorted-subset replicate PCR was around 200 ng, corresponding to roughly 31,000 T cell genomes. Clones were read by immunoSEQ multiplex PCR, and TCRdb kept only the in-frame ones, dropping some. The sample holds approximately 2.4 million clones, approximately 94% seen once. Germline trimming cut 2 bases from V and 5 bases from J; bases unmatched to any gene: 7. Germline CDR1 MNHNY, CDR2 SVGAGI (reference sequence). The CDR3 sequence is 16 residues long. The sequenced material came from naive CD4+ T cells sorted from blood. Subset meaning: CD45RA+ positively selected. This TCR was recovered from a man aged 18 to 29 in good health. J is TRBJ2-3 and V is TRBV6-6, with TRBD2 matching over 10 bases. The DNA of the CDR3 is TGTGCCAGCAGTTACACTACCGGGACTAGCGTAGATACGCAGTATTTT. Translating gives CASSYTTGTSVDTQYF.